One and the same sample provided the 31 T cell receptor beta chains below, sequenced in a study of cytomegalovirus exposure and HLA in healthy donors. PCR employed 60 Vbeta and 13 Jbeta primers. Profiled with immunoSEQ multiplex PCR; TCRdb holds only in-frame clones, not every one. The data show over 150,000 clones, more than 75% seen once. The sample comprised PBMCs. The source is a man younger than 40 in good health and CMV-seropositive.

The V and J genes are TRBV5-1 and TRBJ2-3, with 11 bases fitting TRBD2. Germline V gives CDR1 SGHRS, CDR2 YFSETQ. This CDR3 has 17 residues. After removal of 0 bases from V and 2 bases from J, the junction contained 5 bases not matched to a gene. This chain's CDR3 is CASSLAVAGGVTDTQYF. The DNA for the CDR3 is TGCGCCAGCAGCTTGGCCGTAGCGGGAGGGGTCACAGATACGCAGTATTTT.

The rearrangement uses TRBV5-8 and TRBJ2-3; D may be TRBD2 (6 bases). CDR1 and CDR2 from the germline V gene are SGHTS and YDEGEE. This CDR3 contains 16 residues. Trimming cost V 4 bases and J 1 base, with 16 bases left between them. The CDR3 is CASSPRVSGGTDTQYF. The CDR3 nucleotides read TGTGCCAGCAGCCCTCGGGTCTCGGGGGGCACAGATACGCAGTATTTT.

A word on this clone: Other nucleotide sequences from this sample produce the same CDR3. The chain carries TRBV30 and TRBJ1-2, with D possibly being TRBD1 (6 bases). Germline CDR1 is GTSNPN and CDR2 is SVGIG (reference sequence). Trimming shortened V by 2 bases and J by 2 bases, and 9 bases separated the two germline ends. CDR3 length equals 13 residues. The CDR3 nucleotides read TGTGCCTGGAGTCCACAGGGAAACTATGGCTACACCTTC. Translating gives CAWSPQGNYGYTF.

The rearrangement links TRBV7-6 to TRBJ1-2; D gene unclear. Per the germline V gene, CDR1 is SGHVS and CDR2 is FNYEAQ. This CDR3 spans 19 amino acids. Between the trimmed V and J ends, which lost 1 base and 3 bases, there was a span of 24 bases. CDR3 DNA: TGTGCCAGCAGCTTAGATCTAGCGTCGGCACCCGTCCGTCACTATGGCTACACCTTC. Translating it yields CASSLDLASAPVRHYGYTF.

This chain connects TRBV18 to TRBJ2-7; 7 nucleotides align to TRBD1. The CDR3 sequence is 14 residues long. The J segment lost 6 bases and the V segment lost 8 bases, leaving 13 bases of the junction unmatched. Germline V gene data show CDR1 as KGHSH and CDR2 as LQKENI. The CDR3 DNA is TGTGCCAGCCTGGAAGGGACAGATCGGGTCGAGCAGTACTTC. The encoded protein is CASLEGTDRVEQYF.

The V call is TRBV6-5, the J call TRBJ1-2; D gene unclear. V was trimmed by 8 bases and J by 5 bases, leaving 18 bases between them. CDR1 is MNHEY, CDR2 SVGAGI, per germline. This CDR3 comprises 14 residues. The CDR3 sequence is CASGPAGNWYGYTF. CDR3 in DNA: TGTGCCAGCGGACCGGCGGGCAACTGGTATGGCTACACCTTC.

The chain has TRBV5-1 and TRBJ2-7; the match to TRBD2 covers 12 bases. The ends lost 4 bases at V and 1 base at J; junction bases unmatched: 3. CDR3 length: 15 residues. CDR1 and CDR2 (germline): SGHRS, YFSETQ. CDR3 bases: TGCGCCAGCAGCGTGACTAGCGGGGGTTCCTACGAGCAGTACTTC. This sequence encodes CASSVTSGGSYEQYF.

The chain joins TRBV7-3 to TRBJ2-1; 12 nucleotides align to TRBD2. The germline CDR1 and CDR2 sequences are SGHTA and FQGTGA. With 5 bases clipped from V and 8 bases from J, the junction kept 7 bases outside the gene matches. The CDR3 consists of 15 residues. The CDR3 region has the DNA TGTGCCAGCAGCCCCACTAGCGGGGGGTCACATGAGCAGTTCTTC. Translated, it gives CASSPTSGGSHEQFF.

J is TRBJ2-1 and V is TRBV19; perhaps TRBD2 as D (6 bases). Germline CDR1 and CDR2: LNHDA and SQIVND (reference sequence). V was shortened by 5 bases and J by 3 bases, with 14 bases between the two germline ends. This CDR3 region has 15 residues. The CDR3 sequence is CASSPVAGSYNEQFF. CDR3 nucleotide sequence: TGTGCCAGTAGTCCAGTGGCGGGAAGCTACAATGAGCAGTTCTTC.

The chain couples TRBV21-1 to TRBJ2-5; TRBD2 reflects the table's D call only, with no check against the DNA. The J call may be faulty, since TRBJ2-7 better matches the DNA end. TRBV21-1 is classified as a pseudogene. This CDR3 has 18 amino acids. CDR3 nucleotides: TGTGCCAGCACCCAACTTACTTTGGAGGTTTTCGTGAGAAACGAGCAGTACTTC. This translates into CASTQLTLEVFVRNEQYF.

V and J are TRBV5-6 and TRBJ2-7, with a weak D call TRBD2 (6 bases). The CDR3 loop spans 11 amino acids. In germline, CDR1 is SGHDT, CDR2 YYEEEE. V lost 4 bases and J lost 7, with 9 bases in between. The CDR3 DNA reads TGTGCCAGCAGCCGGGAGAGGGAGCAGTACTTC. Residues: CASSREREQYF. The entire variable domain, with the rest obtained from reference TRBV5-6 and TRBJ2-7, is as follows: DAGVTQSPTHLIKTRGQQVTLRCSPKSGHDTVSWYQQALGQGPQFIFQYYEEEERQRGNFPDRFSGHQFPNYSSELNVNALLLGDSALYLCASSREREQYFGPGTRLTVT.

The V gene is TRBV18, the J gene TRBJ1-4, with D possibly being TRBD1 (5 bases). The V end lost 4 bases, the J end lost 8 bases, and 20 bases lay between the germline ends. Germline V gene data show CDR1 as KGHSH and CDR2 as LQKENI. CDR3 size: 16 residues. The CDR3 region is CASSRIQGAGAEKLFF. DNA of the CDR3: TGTGCCAGCTCACGCATTCAGGGTGCTGGGGCGGAAAAACTGTTTTTT.

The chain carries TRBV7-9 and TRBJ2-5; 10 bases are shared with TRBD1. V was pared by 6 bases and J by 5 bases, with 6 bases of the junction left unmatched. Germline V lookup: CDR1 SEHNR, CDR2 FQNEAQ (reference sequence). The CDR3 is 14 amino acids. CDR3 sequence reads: CASRRDRGRETQYF. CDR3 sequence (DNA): TGTGCCAGCAGGCGGGACAGGGGTCGGGAGACCCAGTACTTC.

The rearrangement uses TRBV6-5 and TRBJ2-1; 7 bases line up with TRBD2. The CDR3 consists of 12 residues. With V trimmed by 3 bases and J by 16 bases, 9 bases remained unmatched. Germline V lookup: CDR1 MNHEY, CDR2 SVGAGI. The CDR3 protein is CASSYRSGARFF. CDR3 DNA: TGTGCCAGCAGTTATCGGAGCGGGGCCCGATTCTTC.

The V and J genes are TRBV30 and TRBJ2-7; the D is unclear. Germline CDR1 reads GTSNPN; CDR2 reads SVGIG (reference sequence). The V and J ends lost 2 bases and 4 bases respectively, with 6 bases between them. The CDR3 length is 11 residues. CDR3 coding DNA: TGTGCCTGGAGTCGAGTATACGAGCAGTACTTC. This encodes CAWSRVYEQYF.

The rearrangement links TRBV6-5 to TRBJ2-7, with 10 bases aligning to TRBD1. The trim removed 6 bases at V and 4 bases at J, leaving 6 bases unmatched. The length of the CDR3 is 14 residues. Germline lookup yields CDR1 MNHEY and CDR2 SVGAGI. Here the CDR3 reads CASSPGTGVYEQYF. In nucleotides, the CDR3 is TGTGCCAGCAGCCCCGGGACAGGGGTGTACGAGCAGTACTTC.

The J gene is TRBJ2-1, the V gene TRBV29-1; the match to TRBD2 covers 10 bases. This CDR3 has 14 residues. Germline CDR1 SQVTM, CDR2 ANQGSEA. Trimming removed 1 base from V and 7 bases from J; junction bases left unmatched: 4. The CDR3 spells CSVEGSLAGNEQFF. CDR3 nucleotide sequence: TGCAGCGTTGAAGGGTCACTAGCGGGAAATGAGCAGTTCTTC.

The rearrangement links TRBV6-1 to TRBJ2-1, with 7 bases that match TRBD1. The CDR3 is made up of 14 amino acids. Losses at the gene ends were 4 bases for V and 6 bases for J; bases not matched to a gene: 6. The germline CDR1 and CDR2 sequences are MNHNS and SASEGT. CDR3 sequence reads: CASSGQGYGNEQFF. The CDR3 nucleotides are TGTGCCAGCAGTGGACAGGGTTATGGCAATGAGCAGTTCTTC.

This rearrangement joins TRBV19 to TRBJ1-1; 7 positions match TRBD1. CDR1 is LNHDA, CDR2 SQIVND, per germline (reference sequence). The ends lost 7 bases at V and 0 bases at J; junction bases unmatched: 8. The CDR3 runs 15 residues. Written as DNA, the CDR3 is TGTGCCAGTACCCCACAGGGGACCTTGAACACTGAAGCTTTCTTT. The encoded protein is CASTPQGTLNTEAFF.

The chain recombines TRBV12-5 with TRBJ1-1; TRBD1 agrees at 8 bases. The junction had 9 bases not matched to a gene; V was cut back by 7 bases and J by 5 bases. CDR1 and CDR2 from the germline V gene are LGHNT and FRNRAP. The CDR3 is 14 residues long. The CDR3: CASAIGQGFTEAFF. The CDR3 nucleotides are TGTGCTAGTGCCATTGGACAGGGTTTTACTGAAGCTTTCTTT.

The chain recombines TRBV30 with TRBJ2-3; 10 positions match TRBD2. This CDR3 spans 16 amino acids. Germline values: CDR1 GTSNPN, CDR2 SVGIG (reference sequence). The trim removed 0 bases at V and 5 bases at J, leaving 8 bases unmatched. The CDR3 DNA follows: TGTGCCTGGAGTGTACCCCCTCTAGCGGGAGTAGATACGCAGTATTTT. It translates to CAWSVPPLAGVDTQYF. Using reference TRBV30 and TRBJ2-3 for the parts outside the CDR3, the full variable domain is SQTIHQWPATLVQPVGSPLSLECTVEGTSNPNLYWYRQAAGRGLQLLFYSVGIGQISSEVPQNLSASRPQDRQFILSSKKLLLSDSGFYLCAWSVPPLAGVDTQYFGPGTRLTVL.

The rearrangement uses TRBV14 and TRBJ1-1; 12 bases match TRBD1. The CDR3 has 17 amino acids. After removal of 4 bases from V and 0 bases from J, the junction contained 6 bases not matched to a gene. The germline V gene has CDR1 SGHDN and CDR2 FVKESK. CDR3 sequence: CASSLRDRGLMNTEAFF. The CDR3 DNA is TGTGCCAGCAGCCTCCGGGACAGGGGGCTCATGAACACTGAAGCTTTCTTT.

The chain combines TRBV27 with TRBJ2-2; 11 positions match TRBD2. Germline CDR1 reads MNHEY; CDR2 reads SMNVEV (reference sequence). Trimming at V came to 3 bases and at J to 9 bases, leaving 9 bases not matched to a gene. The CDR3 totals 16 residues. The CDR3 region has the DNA TGTGCCAGCAGTTTTCGGTATAGCGGGGGGGTGAGGGAGCTGTTTTTT. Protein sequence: CASSFRYSGGVRELFF.

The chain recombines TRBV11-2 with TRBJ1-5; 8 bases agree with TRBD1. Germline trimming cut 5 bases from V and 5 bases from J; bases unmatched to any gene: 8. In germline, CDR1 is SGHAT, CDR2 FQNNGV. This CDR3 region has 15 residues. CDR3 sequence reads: CASSARQGRDQPQHF. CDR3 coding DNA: TGTGCCAGCAGCGCGAGACAGGGGAGAGATCAGCCCCAGCATTTT.

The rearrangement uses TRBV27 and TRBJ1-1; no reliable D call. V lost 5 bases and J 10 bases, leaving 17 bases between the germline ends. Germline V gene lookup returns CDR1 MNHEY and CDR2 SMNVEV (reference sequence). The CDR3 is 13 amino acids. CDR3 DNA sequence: TGTGCCAGCAGTATCGGGGTGGGGAGAGGAGCTTTCTTT. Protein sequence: CASSIGVGRGAFF.

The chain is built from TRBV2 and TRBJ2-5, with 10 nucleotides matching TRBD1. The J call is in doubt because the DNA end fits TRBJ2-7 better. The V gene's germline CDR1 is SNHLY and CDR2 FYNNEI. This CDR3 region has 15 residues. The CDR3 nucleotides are TGTGCCAGCACCCAGTCCCCCGGGACAGGGGACGAGCAGTACTTC. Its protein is CASTQSPGTGDEQYF.

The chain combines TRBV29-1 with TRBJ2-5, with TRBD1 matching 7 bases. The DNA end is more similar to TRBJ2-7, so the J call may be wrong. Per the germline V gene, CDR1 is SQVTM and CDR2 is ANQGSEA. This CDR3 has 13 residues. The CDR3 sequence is CSYGQVGGYEQYF. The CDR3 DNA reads TGCAGCTACGGACAGGTCGGTGGGTACGAGCAGTACTTC.

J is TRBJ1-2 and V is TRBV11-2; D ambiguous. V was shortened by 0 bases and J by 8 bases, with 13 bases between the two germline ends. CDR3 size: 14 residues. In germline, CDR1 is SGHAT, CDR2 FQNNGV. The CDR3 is CASSLESWGGGYTF. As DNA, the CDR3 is TGTGCCAGCAGCTTAGAGTCCTGGGGAGGAGGCTACACCTTC.

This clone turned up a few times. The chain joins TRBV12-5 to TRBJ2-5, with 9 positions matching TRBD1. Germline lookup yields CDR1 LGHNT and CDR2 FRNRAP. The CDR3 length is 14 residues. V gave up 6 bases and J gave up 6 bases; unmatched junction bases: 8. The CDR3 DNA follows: TGTGCTAGTGGCCTTACAGGGGGCGCGCAGACCCAGTACTTC. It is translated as CASGLTGGAQTQYF.

This chain's CDR3 is CASSSDRGSEKLFF. The CDR3 DNA follows: TGTGCCAGCAGCTCCGACAGGGGGAGTGAAAAACTGTTTTTT. The gene calls are TRBV7-9 and TRBJ1-4; TRBD1 agrees at 9 bases. The CDR3 length is 14 residues. The junction had 4 bases not matched to a gene; V was cut back by 4 bases and J by 7 bases. The germline V gene encodes CDR1 SEHNR and CDR2 FQNEAQ (reference sequence).

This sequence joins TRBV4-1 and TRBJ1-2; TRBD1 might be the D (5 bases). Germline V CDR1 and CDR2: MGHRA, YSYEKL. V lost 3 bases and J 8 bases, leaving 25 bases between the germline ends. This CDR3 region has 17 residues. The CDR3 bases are TGCGCCAGCAGCCATCTCAGGGTCCCGACGGGAGACGACGGCTACACCTTC. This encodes CASSHLRVPTGDDGYTF.